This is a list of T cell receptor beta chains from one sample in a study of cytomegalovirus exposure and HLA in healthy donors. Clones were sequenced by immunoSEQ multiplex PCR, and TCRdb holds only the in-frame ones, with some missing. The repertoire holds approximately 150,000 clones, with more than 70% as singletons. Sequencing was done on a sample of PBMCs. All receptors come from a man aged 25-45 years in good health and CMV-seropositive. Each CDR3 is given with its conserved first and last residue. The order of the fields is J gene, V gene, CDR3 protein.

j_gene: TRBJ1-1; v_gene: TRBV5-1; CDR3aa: CASSSTGARGYTEAFF
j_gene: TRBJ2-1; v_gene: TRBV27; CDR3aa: CASRDDTSFPPYNEQFF
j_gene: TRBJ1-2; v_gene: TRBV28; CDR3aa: CATLSGGSISDYGYTF
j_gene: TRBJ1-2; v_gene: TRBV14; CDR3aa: CASSRRQVRGFYGYTF
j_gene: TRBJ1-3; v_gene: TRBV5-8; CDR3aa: CASSLSGNTIYF
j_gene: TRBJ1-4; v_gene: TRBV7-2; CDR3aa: CASSLQGVNEKLFF
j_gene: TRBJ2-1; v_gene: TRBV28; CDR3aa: CASRVAGGDHNEQFF
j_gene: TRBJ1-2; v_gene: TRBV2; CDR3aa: CASRIGQGSNYGYTF
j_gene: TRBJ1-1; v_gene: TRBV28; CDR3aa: CASSSRTYTEAFF
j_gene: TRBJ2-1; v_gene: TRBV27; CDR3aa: CASSPRTGRGAHNEQFF
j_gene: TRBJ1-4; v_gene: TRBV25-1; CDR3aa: CASSESKQGQREKLFF
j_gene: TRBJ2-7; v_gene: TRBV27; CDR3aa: CASSPPSDEQYF
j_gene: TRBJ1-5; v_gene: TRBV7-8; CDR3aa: CASSSDRLRVQPQHF
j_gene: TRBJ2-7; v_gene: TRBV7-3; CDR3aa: CASSMGLAGDYEQYF
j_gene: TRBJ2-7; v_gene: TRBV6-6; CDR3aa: CASSYRLAGNEQYF
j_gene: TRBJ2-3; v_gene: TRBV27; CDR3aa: CASSSWGRASLGTDTQYF
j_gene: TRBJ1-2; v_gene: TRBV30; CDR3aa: CAWSHQQGGYGGYTF
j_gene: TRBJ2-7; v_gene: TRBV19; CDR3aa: CASSNGLAGATYEQYF
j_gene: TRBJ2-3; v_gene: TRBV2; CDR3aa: CASRGLAGLDTQYF
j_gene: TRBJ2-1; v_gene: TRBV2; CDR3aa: CASSESPGGAYNEQFF
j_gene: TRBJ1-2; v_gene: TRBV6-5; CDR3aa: CASSYGTGVGYTF
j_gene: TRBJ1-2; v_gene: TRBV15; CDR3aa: CATSPSRDRIYGYTF
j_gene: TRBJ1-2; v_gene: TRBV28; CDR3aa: CASKEYYGYTF
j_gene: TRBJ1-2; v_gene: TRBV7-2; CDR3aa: CASSLRSRGVSGYTF
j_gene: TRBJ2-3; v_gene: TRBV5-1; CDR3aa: CASSPPNTEGTDTQYF
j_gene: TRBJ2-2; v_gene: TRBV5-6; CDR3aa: CASSLVQAQGTGELFF
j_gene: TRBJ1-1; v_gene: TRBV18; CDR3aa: CASSQGEGASEAFF
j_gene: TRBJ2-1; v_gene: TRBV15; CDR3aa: CATSTQEKAQFF
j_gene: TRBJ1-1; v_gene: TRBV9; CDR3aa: CASSGGTDKAFF
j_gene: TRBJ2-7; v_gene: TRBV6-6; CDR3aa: CASSLAGGRYREQYF
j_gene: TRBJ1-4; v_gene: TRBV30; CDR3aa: CAWADRVRTNEKLFF
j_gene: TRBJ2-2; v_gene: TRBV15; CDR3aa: CATQRENGGELFF
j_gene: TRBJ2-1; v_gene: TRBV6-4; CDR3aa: CASSDQDRGDNEQFF
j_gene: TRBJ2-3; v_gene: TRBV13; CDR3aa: CASSLVRTGPTDTQYF
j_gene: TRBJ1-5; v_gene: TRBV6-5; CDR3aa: CASSLEYGGNQPQHF
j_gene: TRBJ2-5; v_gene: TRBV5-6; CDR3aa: CASTLRPPQETQYF
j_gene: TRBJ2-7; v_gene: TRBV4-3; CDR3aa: CASSQARGLAGYEQYF
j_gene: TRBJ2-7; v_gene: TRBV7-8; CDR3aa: CASRHPLGGAREQYF
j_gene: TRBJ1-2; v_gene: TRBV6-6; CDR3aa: CASSDTGQGGYGYTF
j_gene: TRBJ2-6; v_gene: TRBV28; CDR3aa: CASFYAAGYGANVLTF
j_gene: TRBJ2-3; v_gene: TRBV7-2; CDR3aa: CASTFTSGGTDTQYF
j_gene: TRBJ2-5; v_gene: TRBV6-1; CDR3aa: CASTPGGGQTQYF